This T cell receptor beta chain came from a study of blood T cell repertoires in COVID-19. About the study: Collection of acute and convalescent COVID-19 samples took place in the United States, Italy and Spain.

Across under 25 US areas, participants ranged in age from roughly 18 to 89 years. A COVID-19 case was met by exposed participants within 2 weeks before study entry. Generated by immunoSEQ multiplex PCR, the TCRdb table keeps only in-frame clones and is missing some. The repertoire consists of about 230,000 clones, with about 87% occurring once and the leading ten covering around 3.7%. This clone was observed a single time. Trimming removed 4 bases from V and 4 bases from J, with 7 bases in between. CDR3 length: 12 amino acids. From germline, CDR1 is MDHEN and CDR2 SYDVKM. The receptor was isolated from a woman aged 25 to 39 who had been exposed to COVID-19. The specimen was PBMCs or T cells enriched from blood (not recorded which). The rearrangement uses TRBV28 and TRBJ1-1; no clear D gene. The CDR3 loop is CASSSPITEAFF. The CDR3 DNA follows: TGTGCCAGCAGTTCCCCCATCACTGAAGCTTTCTTT.